A single sample is the source of the 24 T cell receptor beta chains below, sequenced in a study of blood T cell repertoires in COVID-19. Assay used: immunoSEQ multiplex PCR; TCRdb lists only in-frame clones, some missing. The profile covers around 88,000 clones, with approximately 81% appearing a single time and 9.5% to 12% taken by the ten largest. Specimen: peripheral blood. All receptors derive from a woman of 80 years or more with acute or convalescent COVID-19.

The V and J genes are TRBV9 and TRBJ1-3, with 8 bases fitting TRBD1. CDR1 is SGDLS and CDR2 is YYNGEE in the germline V gene. With V trimmed by 7 bases and J by 7 bases, 13 bases remained unmatched. The CDR3 runs to 15 residues. This CDR3 reads CASSPRTGSWNTIYF. In DNA form, the CDR3 reads TGTGCCAGCTCGCCCAGGACAGGGAGCTGGAACACCATATATTTT.

The chain links TRBV6-1 to TRBJ2-3; possible D gene TRBD2, 6 bases. The germline V and J ends were trimmed by 1 base and 1 base, with 6 bases remaining between them. The CDR3 spans 14 residues. Germline values: CDR1 MNHNS, CDR2 SASEGT. CDR3 sequence: CASSEGGGTDTQYF. DNA of the CDR3: TGTGCCAGCAGTGAAGGGGGGGGCACAGATACGCAGTATTTT.

The chain employs TRBV2 and TRBJ2-5; 14 nucleotides line up with TRBD2. Germline-derived CDR1 and CDR2 are SNHLY and FYNNEI. CDR3 length equals 17 residues. V shed 2 bases, J shed 5 bases, and the junction held 7 bases outside the gene matches. The CDR3 protein is CASSEYTGLAGAETQYF. CDR3 sequence (DNA): TGTGCCAGCAGTGAATATACGGGACTAGCGGGGGCCGAGACCCAGTACTTC.

The rearrangement joins TRBV10-3 to TRBJ1-2, with 7 bases identical to TRBD1. Per germline, CDR1 ENHRY and CDR2 SYGVKD. The ends lost 4 bases at V and 1 base at J; junction bases unmatched: 9. The CDR3 is made up of 16 amino acids. The CDR3 sequence is CAISVGRGNGNYGYTF. The DNA for the CDR3 is TGTGCCATCAGTGTGGGCAGGGGGAACGGTAACTATGGCTACACCTTC.

The DNA of the CDR3 is TGTGCCAGCAGCCAAACTACGACAGGGGGCCACACTGAAGCTTTCTTT. It translates to CASSQTTTGGHTEAFF. The rearrangement links TRBV3-1 (or the pseudogene TRBV3-2) to TRBJ1-1; 10 nucleotides match TRBD1. This CDR3 spans 16 amino acids. Looked up from germline, CDR1 is LGHDT and CDR2 is YNNKEL (reference sequence). V was clipped by 2 bases and J by 3 bases; unmatched bases: 6.

This clone was recorded only once. This sequence joins TRBV5-6 and TRBJ1-4; D perhaps matches TRBD1 (6 bases). V was shortened by 0 bases and J by 8 bases, with 17 bases between the two germline ends. The CDR3 is 16 amino acids. Germline values: CDR1 SGHDT, CDR2 YYEEEE. CDR3 in amino acids: CASSLDRGARREKLFF. The CDR3 DNA reads as TGTGCCAGCAGCTTGGATCGGGGGGCCCGCAGGGAAAAACTGTTTTTT.

This clone was found a few times. The rearrangement uses TRBV4-3 and TRBJ1-2; D is unclear. Germline V CDR1 and CDR2: LGHNA, YSLEER. CDR3 length: 13 amino acids. The V end was cut by 4 bases, the J end by 8 bases, with 14 bases between. The CDR3 reads CASSLGPSAGYTF. In nucleotides, the CDR3 is TGCGCCAGCAGCCTGGGCCCATCTGCAGGCTACACCTTC.

The J gene is TRBJ1-1, the V gene TRBV5-1; 8 nucleotides agree with TRBD1. V gave up 4 bases and J gave up 4 bases; unmatched junction bases: 6. The CDR3 totals 14 residues. Germline V gene data show CDR1 as SGHRS and CDR2 as YFSETQ. The CDR3 reads CASSADRGGTEAFF. The CDR3, as DNA: TGCGCCAGCAGCGCAGACAGGGGCGGCACTGAAGCTTTCTTT.

The V call is TRBV11-2, the J call TRBJ2-3, with 11 bases lining up with TRBD2. In germline, CDR1 is SGHAT, CDR2 FQNNGV. The CDR3 spans 17 residues. V was pared by 2 bases and J by 4 bases, with 8 bases of the junction left unmatched. The CDR3 is CASSLYSLAGAPDTQYF. The CDR3 nucleotides are TGTGCCAGCAGCTTATACTCACTAGCGGGGGCCCCAGATACGCAGTATTTT.

The rearrangement links TRBV19 to TRBJ1-2; no firm D call. V gave up 3 bases and J gave up 8 bases, with 16 bases separating them. Germline V gives CDR1 LNHDA, CDR2 SQIVND (reference sequence). This CDR3 comprises 14 residues. CDR3 sequence reads: CASSISRGSEGYTF. DNA of the CDR3: TGTGCCAGTAGTATCTCGAGAGGAAGCGAGGGCTACACCTTC.

The chain couples TRBV29-1 to TRBJ2-7, with 7 bases that match TRBD1. CDR3 length: 11 amino acids. Germline lookup yields CDR1 SQVTM and CDR2 ANQGSEA. V trimming: 4 bases; J trimming: 10 bases; junction bases outside the gene matches: 7. CDR3 sequence (DNA): TGCAGCGTTGGTCGGACAGGTATCCAGTACTTC. Translated: CSVGRTGIQYF.

This clone showed up just once. The chain carries TRBV9 and TRBJ2-7; maybe TRBD1 (6 bases). V gave up 3 bases and J gave up 3 bases, with 16 bases separating them. Germline CDR1 and CDR2: SGDLS and YYNGEE. This CDR3 comprises 15 residues. DNA for the CDR3: TGTGCCAGCAGCGCCACTTTGGGGGCAAGCTACGAGCAGTACTTC. Translated: CASSATLGASYEQYF.

The CDR3 reads CATSDLQDNQETQYF. CDR3 DNA: TGTGCCACCAGTGATTTGCAGGACAACCAAGAGACCCAGTACTTC. The rearrangement uses TRBV24-1 and TRBJ2-5, with D perhaps matching TRBD1 (5 bases). V gave up 0 bases and J gave up 0 bases, with 7 bases separating them. Germline loops: CDR1 KGHDR, CDR2 SFDVKD. This CDR3 is 15 amino acids long.

The chain carries TRBV18 and TRBJ2-2, with D maybe TRBD1 (5 bases). The CDR3 runs 17 residues. Germline V gene lookup returns CDR1 KGHSH and CDR2 LQKENI. Trimming left V 3 bases short and J 1 base short, with 15 bases between. CDR3 residues: CASSPLGASENTGELFF. CDR3 coding DNA: TGTGCCAGCTCACCGCTTGGGGCCTCCGAGAACACCGGGGAGCTGTTTTTT. Using reference TRBV18 and TRBJ2-2 for the parts outside the CDR3, the full variable domain is NAGVMQNPRHLVRRRGQEARLRCSPMKGHSHVYWYRQLPEEGLKFMVYLQKENIIDESGMPKERFSAEFPKEGPSILRIQQVVRGDSAAYFCASSPLGASENTGELFFGEGSRLTVL.

The rearrangement uses TRBV10-2 and TRBJ1-2, with 7 bases fitting TRBD1. CDR1 and CDR2 (germline): WSHSY, SAAADI. The CDR3 covers 15 residues. Trimming cost V 4 bases and J 7 bases; bases outside gene matches: 12. The CDR3, as DNA: TGCGCCAGCAGTGCCCCTCTCGCCGACAGGGTTGGCTACACCTTC. It specifies CASSAPLADRVGYTF.

This chain links TRBV5-4 with TRBJ1-2; 12 positions match TRBD1. V lost 0 bases and J lost 7; bases outside the gene matches: 4. The CDR3 runs 15 residues. The V gene's germline CDR1 is SGHNT and CDR2 YYREEE (reference sequence). The CDR3 reads CASSLAGQGASGYTF. CDR3 coding DNA: TGTGCCAGCAGCTTGGCGGGACAGGGGGCTTCTGGCTACACCTTC.

V usage is TRBV9 and J usage is TRBJ1-1, with 11 bases aligning to TRBD1. The germline V gene has CDR1 SGDLS and CDR2 YYNGEE. There are 14 residues in the CDR3. J lost 3 bases, V lost 4 bases, and 2 bases had no gene match. CDR3 sequence: CASSMGQGDTEAFF. The CDR3 coding sequence is TGTGCCAGCAGCATGGGACAGGGGGACACTGAAGCTTTCTTT.

This clone has only a few counts. This sequence joins TRBV7-9 and TRBJ2-7; maybe TRBD2 (5 bases). This CDR3 has 14 residues. V was shortened by 10 bases and J by 2 bases, with 18 bases between the two germline ends. The V gene's germline CDR1 is SEHNR and CDR2 FQNEAQ (reference sequence). The CDR3 DNA follows: TGTGCCATCGAACGAAGCGGATTTACCTACGAGCAGTACTTC. Translated: CAIERSGFTYEQYF.

V and J are TRBV27 and TRBJ1-3; 8 nucleotides line up with TRBD1. Looked up from germline, CDR1 is MNHEY and CDR2 is SMNVEV (reference sequence). The trim removed 5 bases at V and 2 bases at J, leaving 8 bases unmatched. The CDR3 extends over 16 amino acids. CDR3 amino acids: CASSLRQGLPGNTIYF. The DNA for the CDR3 is TGTGCCAGCAGTCTCCGACAGGGGCTACCTGGAAACACCATATATTTT.

The J gene is TRBJ2-3, the V gene TRBV11-2; a possible D gene is TRBD2 (6 bases). Deletions cut 0 bases from V and 2 bases from J, with 15 bases between. CDR1 and CDR2 from the germline V gene are SGHAT and FQNNGV. The CDR3 runs 17 residues. CDR3 loop: CASSLDEGTPYTDTQYF. DNA for the CDR3: TGTGCCAGCAGCTTAGATGAGGGGACTCCCTACACAGATACGCAGTATTTT.

This rearrangement joins TRBV5-5 to TRBJ1-5; a possible D gene is TRBD1 (5 bases). Trimming removed 0 bases at V and 2 bases at J, with 12 bases between. The CDR3 loop spans 16 amino acids. CDR1 is SGHKS and CDR2 is YYEKEE in the germline V gene (reference sequence). In DNA form, the CDR3 reads TGTGCCAGCAGCTTGGCCGGGGGGTCAGGCAATCAGCCCCAGCATTTT. Amino acids: CASSLAGGSGNQPQHF.

The J gene is TRBJ2-2, the V gene TRBV11-2, with a possible D match to TRBD2 (6 bases). Trimming removed 3 bases from V and 7 bases from J, with 15 bases in between. Germline loops: CDR1 SGHAT, CDR2 FQNNGV. The CDR3 covers 15 residues. CDR3 region: CASSFSGLLVGELFF. The DNA for the CDR3 is TGTGCCAGCAGCTTTTCGGGACTCCTGGTCGGGGAGCTGTTTTTT.

With regard to this clone: Compared with germline, one end of the junction differs, possibly owing to a read error. The chain uses TRBV28 and TRBJ1-2; D is possibly TRBD1 (5 bases). Germline V gene sequence: CDR1 MDHEN, CDR2 SYDVKM. The CDR3 runs 13 residues. CDR3 DNA sequence: TGTGCCAGCAGTTTAGGGGGACGGGGACTTTCGGCGTTC. As protein: CASSLGGRGLSAF.

This chain connects TRBV28 to TRBJ1-2; 7 bases align to TRBD1. The CDR3 is made up of 17 amino acids. The ends lost 3 bases at V and 5 bases at J; junction bases unmatched: 15. The germline gives CDR1 MDHEN, CDR2 SYDVKM. CDR3 sequence: CASSLRLNRDRQYGYTF. DNA of the CDR3: TGTGCCAGCAGTTTGCGCCTCAATCGGGACAGACAATATGGCTACACCTTC.